This entry lists 31 T cell receptor beta chains sequenced from one sample in a study of blood T cell repertoires in COVID-19. The method was immunoSEQ multiplex PCR; TCRdb's version includes in-frame clones alone and lacks a portion of them. Of hundreds of thousands of clones in the sample, 80% to 90% were seen once. Sequencing was done on a sample of peripheral blood. These receptors came from a middle-aged man with acute or convalescent COVID-19.

About this clone: Other nucleotide sequences from this sample produce the same CDR3. The V and J genes are TRBV29-1 and TRBJ2-3, with 14 bases identical to TRBD2. Germline-derived CDR1 and CDR2 are SQVTM and ANQGSEA. The trim removed 6 bases at V and 4 bases at J, leaving 3 bases unmatched. The length of the CDR3 is 14 residues. The CDR3 protein is CSVGLAGGPDTQYF. Written as DNA, the CDR3 is TGCAGCGTAGGACTAGCGGGAGGCCCAGATACGCAGTATTTT.

A few counts support this clone. The chain recombines TRBV5-4 with TRBJ1-1; D is unresolved. The CDR3 runs to 15 residues. The germline gives CDR1 SGHNT, CDR2 YYREEE (reference sequence). Trimming took 4 bases from V and 1 from J, leaving 14 bases between them. The CDR3 sequence is CASSGMGGRNTEAFF. The CDR3 coding sequence is TGTGCCAGCAGCGGGATGGGAGGCAGGAACACTGAAGCTTTCTTT.

The DNA for the CDR3 is TGTGCCAGCAGCGTAGGGCAGGGGAGCTATGGCTACACCTTC. The encoded protein is CASSVGQGSYGYTF. The gene calls are TRBV9 and TRBJ1-2; a weak D match, TRBD1 (6 bases). This CDR3 is 14 amino acids long. The germline V gene has CDR1 SGDLS and CDR2 YYNGEE. The V gene lost 0 bases and the J gene lost 4 bases, with 10 bases spanning the gap. Combining the CDR3 with reference TRBV9 and TRBJ1-2 gives the whole variable domain DSGVTQTPKHLITATGQRVTLRCSPRSGDLSVYWYQQSLDQGLQFLIQYYNGEERAKGNILERFSAQQFPDLHSELNLSSLELGDSALYFCASSVGQGSYGYTFGSGTRLTVV.

J is TRBJ2-7 and V is TRBV28; D is possibly TRBD1 (6 bases). V was shortened by 2 bases and J by 0 bases, with 11 bases between the two germline ends. The CDR3 runs 15 residues. Looked up from germline, CDR1 is MDHEN and CDR2 is SYDVKM. The CDR3 nucleotides are TGTGCCAGCAGTTTAATAGGGACACTCTCCTACGAGCAGTACTTC. Protein: CASSLIGTLSYEQYF.

The V and J genes are TRBV18 and TRBJ1-2; 12 bases are shared with TRBD1. CDR1 and CDR2 from the germline V gene are KGHSH and LQKENI. This CDR3 spans 16 amino acids. J gave up 4 bases and V 3 bases, and 6 bases lay outside the gene matches. CDR3 protein: CASSPGTGGAIYGYTF. The CDR3 DNA sequence: TGTGCCAGCTCACCCGGGACAGGGGGCGCCATCTATGGCTACACCTTC.

The chain carries TRBV6-4 and TRBJ2-7; TRBD1 is a possible D gene (5 bases). The CDR3 runs 13 residues. Germline V gene lookup returns CDR1 MRHNA and CDR2 SNTAGT. Trimming pared 6 bases from V and 0 bases from J, leaving 9 bases between. In DNA, the CDR3 is TGTGCCAGCAGCGTCGACAGCTCCTACGAGCAGTACTTC. Its protein product is CASSVDSSYEQYF.

This chain joins TRBV19 and TRBJ1-5, with 11 bases fitting TRBD1. The CDR3 length is 15 residues. Germline assignment: CDR1 LNHDA and CDR2 SQIVND (reference sequence). J gave up 7 bases and V 3 bases, and 5 bases lay outside the gene matches. CDR3 coding DNA: TGTGCCAGTAGTATGGGGACAGGGGGAGGACAGCCCCAGCATTTT. Translating gives CASSMGTGGGQPQHF. The entire variable domain, with the rest obtained from reference TRBV19 and TRBJ1-5, is as follows: DGGITQSPKYLFRKEGQNVTLSCEQNLNHDAMYWYRQDPGQGLRLIYYSQIVNDFQKGDIAEGYSVSREKKESFPLTVTSAQKNPTAFYLCASSMGTGGGQPQHFGDGTRLSIL.

The rearrangement uses TRBV9 and TRBJ2-2; TRBD1 aligns across 8 bases. Germline assignment: CDR1 SGDLS and CDR2 YYNGEE. The V and J ends lost 4 bases and 5 bases, in that order; junction bases with no gene match: 10. The CDR3 length is 16 residues. CDR3 sequence: CASSFFRGRNTGELFF. CDR3 nucleotide sequence: TGTGCCAGCAGCTTTTTCAGGGGGCGAAATACCGGGGAGCTGTTTTTT.

V gene TRBV27 combines with J gene TRBJ2-3; D is perhaps TRBD1 (5 bases). The V end lost 5 bases, the J end lost 2 bases, and 11 bases lay between the germline ends. From germline, CDR1 is MNHEY and CDR2 SMNVEV (reference sequence). The CDR3 contains 14 residues. The CDR3 region is CASSKGLDTDTQYF. The CDR3, as DNA: TGTGCCAGCAGTAAGGGGCTGGACACAGATACGCAGTATTTT.

The V and J genes are TRBV28 and TRBJ2-1; tentative D call: TRBD2 (5 bases). Per the germline V gene, CDR1 is MDHEN and CDR2 is SYDVKM. There are 12 residues in the CDR3. V lost 7 bases, J lost 5 bases, and 9 bases lay in between. The CDR3 is CASKTINNEQFF. CDR3 bases: TGTGCCAGCAAGACTATAAACAATGAGCAGTTCTTC.

The chain employs TRBV10-3 and TRBJ2-7; 9 positions agree with TRBD2. Germline CDR1 and CDR2: ENHRY and SYGVKD. There are 16 residues in the CDR3. V dropped 6 bases and J dropped 2; count of bases not matched to a gene: 11. CDR3: CAIRELLAGRPYEQYF. CDR3 DNA: TGTGCCATCAGGGAGCTCCTAGCGGGGCGCCCCTACGAGCAGTACTTC.

This clone has only one observation. J is TRBJ2-5 and V is TRBV6-5, with a tentative D call TRBD2 (7 bases). CDR3 length: 13 residues. The V end was cut by 8 bases, the J end by 5 bases, with 15 bases between. The germline V gene has CDR1 MNHEY and CDR2 SVGAGI. DNA for the CDR3: TGTGCCAGCTCCCCGGGGGGCTGGGAGACCCAGTACTTC. Amino acid sequence: CASSPGGWETQYF.

The rearrangement links TRBV27 to TRBJ2-3; 9 bases line up with TRBD1. The CDR3 length is 14 residues. The V segment lost 5 bases and the J segment 9 bases; nucleotides outside the gene matches: 9. Germline V gene sequence: CDR1 MNHEY, CDR2 SMNVEV (reference sequence). Here the CDR3 reads CASSQQGAVVTQYF. The CDR3 DNA sequence: TGTGCCAGCAGTCAACAGGGGGCCGTCGTAACGCAGTATTTT.

V and J are TRBV5-1 and TRBJ2-5, with 7 bases identical to TRBD1. This CDR3 is 13 amino acids long. The junction had 4 bases not matched to a gene; V was cut back by 4 bases and J by 4 bases. In germline, CDR1 is SGHRS, CDR2 YFSETQ. The CDR3 DNA follows: TGCGCCAGCAGCCTGACAGGGCCAGAGACCCAGTACTTC. Translating it yields CASSLTGPETQYF.

This sequence joins TRBV19 and TRBJ2-1; 7 bases are shared with TRBD2. CDR1 is LNHDA, CDR2 SQIVND, per germline (reference sequence). V was pared by 6 bases and J by 5 bases, with 7 bases of the junction left unmatched. The CDR3 has 14 residues. CDR3 sequence: CASRRRENHNEQFF. Here the CDR3 DNA reads TGTGCCAGTAGGAGGCGGGAGAATCACAATGAGCAGTTCTTC.

The V gene is TRBV5-1, the J gene TRBJ2-3; 8 bases align to TRBD1. Germline V CDR1 and CDR2: SGHRS, YFSETQ. The CDR3 runs to 16 residues. J was trimmed by 3 bases and V by 0 bases; bases with no gene match: 6. CDR3 amino acids: CASSLEFGQGTDTQYF. In DNA, the CDR3 is TGCGCCAGCAGCTTGGAATTCGGACAGGGAACAGATACGCAGTATTTT.

The chain recombines TRBV2 with TRBJ2-5, with 12 bases aligning to TRBD1. The germline V gene has CDR1 SNHLY and CDR2 FYNNEI. There are 16 residues in the CDR3. The V gene end was trimmed by 2 bases and the J gene end by 5 bases; junction bases not matched to a gene: 6. DNA of the CDR3: TGTGCCAGCAGTGAACTTGGGACAGGGGGCCAGGAGACCCAGTACTTC. Translation: CASSELGTGGQETQYF.

The V gene is TRBV12-2, the J gene TRBJ2-5; the D call in the table, TRBD1, was not verified against the DNA. TRBV12-2 is assigned pseudogene status. This CDR3 has 14 amino acids. The CDR3 DNA reads TGTGCAAGTGAAGTTGTGGGGCCCCTAGAGACCCAGTACTTC. This codes for CASEVVGPLETQYF.

The chain combines TRBV27 with TRBJ1-1, with D tentatively TRBD1 (6 bases). Germline V gene lookup returns CDR1 MNHEY and CDR2 SMNVEV (reference sequence). V lost 5 bases to trimming and J lost 1 base, with 11 bases between them. This CDR3 region has 14 residues. The CDR3: CASSRGTSNTEAFF. CDR3 coding DNA: TGTGCCAGCAGTAGAGGGACATCGAACACTGAAGCTTTCTTT.

The chain carries TRBV28 and TRBJ1-1, with unresolved D. The V end was cut by 6 bases, the J end by 4 bases, with 6 bases between. This CDR3 comprises 11 residues. Germline CDR1 and CDR2: MDHEN and SYDVKM. The CDR3 is CASRRVTEAFF. CDR3 DNA sequence: TGTGCCAGCAGACGGGTCACTGAAGCTTTCTTT.

This chain links TRBV28 with TRBJ2-1, with unresolved D. Germline CDR1 MDHEN, CDR2 SYDVKM. V shed 6 bases and J shed 5 bases, with 14 bases lying between them. The CDR3 length is 14 residues. The CDR3 protein is CASSPVVPHNEQFF. In nucleotides, the CDR3 is TGTGCCAGCAGCCCAGTTGTCCCCCACAATGAGCAGTTCTTC.

The rearrangement joins TRBV29-1 to TRBJ2-7; 10 positions match TRBD2. The CDR3 covers 14 residues. CDR1 is SQVTM and CDR2 is ANQGSEA in the germline V gene. Trimming at V came to 6 bases and at J to 0 bases, leaving 5 bases not matched to a gene. In DNA, the CDR3 is TGCAGCGTGGGACTAGCGTTCCCCTCCTACGAGCAGTACTTC. Amino acids: CSVGLAFPSYEQYF.

The rearrangement joins TRBV5-1 to TRBJ2-1; the D gene is possibly TRBD2 (5 bases). The germline gives CDR1 SGHRS, CDR2 YFSETQ. This CDR3 contains 15 residues. V was clipped by 0 bases and J by 8 bases, with 15 bases between them. In nucleotides, the CDR3 is TGCGCCAGCAGCTTGGCCAGCGGATCTACGGATGAGCAGTTCTTC. Protein product: CASSLASGSTDEQFF.

The J gene is TRBJ1-2, the V gene TRBV7-2; 7 bases are shared with TRBD1. V trimming: 4 bases; J trimming: 4 bases; junction bases outside the gene matches: 6. CDR3 size: 14 residues. From germline, CDR1 is SGHTA and CDR2 FQGNSA. As DNA, the CDR3 is TGTGCCAGCAGCTCGGGGGACAGCTTCTATGGCTACACCTTC. Its protein is CASSSGDSFYGYTF.

V gene TRBV6-2 or TRBV6-3 combines with J gene TRBJ1-5; D remains unclear. The length of the CDR3 is 11 residues. V lost 5 bases and J 9 bases, leaving 8 bases between the germline ends. Germline lookup yields CDR1 MNHEY and CDR2 SVGEGT. In DNA, the CDR3 is TGTGCCAGCAGTGACGGGTCGCCCCAGCATTTT. Translation gives CASSDGSPQHF.

V usage is TRBV6-5 and J usage is TRBJ1-3; 9 nucleotides align to TRBD1. Germline trimming cut 4 bases from V and 6 bases from J; bases unmatched to any gene: 7. The CDR3 extends over 15 amino acids. The V gene's germline CDR1 is MNHEY and CDR2 SVGAGI. The CDR3 loop is CASSSGTGNLNTIYF. The DNA for the CDR3 is TGTGCCAGCAGTTCCGGGACAGGGAATTTAAACACCATATATTTT.

V and J are TRBV6-5 and TRBJ2-7; TRBD1 matches at 10 bases. The CDR3 is 14 amino acids. Germline V CDR1 and CDR2: MNHEY, SVGAGI. Losses at the gene ends were 6 bases for V and 4 bases for J; bases not matched to a gene: 6. CDR3 protein: CASSPRTGGYEQYF. The CDR3 DNA is TGTGCCAGCAGCCCCCGGACAGGGGGTTACGAGCAGTACTTC.

The gene calls are TRBV10-2 and TRBJ1-2, with a tentative D call TRBD1 (6 bases). The CDR3 has 14 amino acids. Deletions cut 6 bases from V and 2 bases from J, with 13 bases between. CDR1 WSHSY and CDR2 SAAADI come from the germline V gene. The CDR3 loop reads CASRLDSTNYGYTF. DNA for the CDR3: TGCGCCAGCAGACTGGACAGTACGAACTATGGCTACACCTTC.

The chain recombines TRBV6-4 with TRBJ2-3; 8 bases fit TRBD1. V was clipped by 4 bases and J by 0 bases; unmatched bases: 0. Germline V gene sequence: CDR1 MRHNA, CDR2 SNTAGT. The CDR3 loop spans 14 amino acids. The DNA for the CDR3 is TGTGCCAGCAGTGGACAGGGGAGCACAGATACGCAGTATTTT. Encoded protein: CASSGQGSTDTQYF.

The CDR3 is CASSQAGGPGTDTQYF. CDR3 in DNA: TGCGCCAGCAGCCAAGCGGGGGGGCCCGGGACAGATACGCAGTATTTT. The chain employs TRBV4-1 and TRBJ2-3; 8 bases match TRBD2. Losses at the gene ends were 1 base for V and 3 bases for J; bases not matched to a gene: 6. The CDR3 length is 16 residues. Germline values: CDR1 MGHRA, CDR2 YSYEKL.

The genes are TRBV7-8 and TRBJ2-4, with 9 bases fitting TRBD1. In germline, CDR1 is SGHVS, CDR2 FQNEAQ. This CDR3 has 16 amino acids. V was clipped by 4 bases and J by 6 bases; unmatched bases: 10. The CDR3 spells CASSYIRQGETNIQYF. The CDR3 DNA reads as TGTGCCAGCAGCTATATTAGACAGGGGGAGACAAACATTCAGTACTTC.